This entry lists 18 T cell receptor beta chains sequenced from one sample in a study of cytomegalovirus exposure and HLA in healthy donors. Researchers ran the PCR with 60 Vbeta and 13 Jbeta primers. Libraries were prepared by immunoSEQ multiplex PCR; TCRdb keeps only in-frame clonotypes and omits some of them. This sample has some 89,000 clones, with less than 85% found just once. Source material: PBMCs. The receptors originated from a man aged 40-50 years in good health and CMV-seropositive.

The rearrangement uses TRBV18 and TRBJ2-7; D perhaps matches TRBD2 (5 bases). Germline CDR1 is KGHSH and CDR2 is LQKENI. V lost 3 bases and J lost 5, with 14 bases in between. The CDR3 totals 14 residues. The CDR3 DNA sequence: TGTGCCAGCTCACCCCGGGAAGGGAGCGACGAGCAGTACTTC. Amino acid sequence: CASSPREGSDEQYF.

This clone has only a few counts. CDR3: CASRNSGRGTTNEKLFF. The DNA of the CDR3 is TGTGCCAGCAGAAATTCAGGCCGGGGAACAACTAATGAAAAACTGTTTTTT. V and J are TRBV28 and TRBJ1-4, with D unclear. This CDR3 region has 17 residues. V dropped 6 bases and J dropped 0 bases, with 17 bases sitting between them. Germline values: CDR1 MDHEN, CDR2 SYDVKM. The variable domain in full, completed from reference TRBV28 and TRBJ1-4, reads DVKVTQSSRYLVKRTGEKVFLECVQDMDHENMFWYRQDPGLGLRLIYFSYDVKMKEKGDIPEGYSVSREKKERFSLILESASTNQTSMYLCASRNSGRGTTNEKLFFGSGTQLSVL.

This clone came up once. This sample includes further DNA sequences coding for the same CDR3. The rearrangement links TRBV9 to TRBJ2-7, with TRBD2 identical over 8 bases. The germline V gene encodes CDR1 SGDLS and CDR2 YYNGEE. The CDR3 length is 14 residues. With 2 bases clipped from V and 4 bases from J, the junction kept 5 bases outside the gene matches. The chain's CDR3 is CASSVASGGYEQYF. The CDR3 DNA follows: TGTGCCAGCAGCGTTGCGAGCGGGGGTTACGAGCAGTACTTC.

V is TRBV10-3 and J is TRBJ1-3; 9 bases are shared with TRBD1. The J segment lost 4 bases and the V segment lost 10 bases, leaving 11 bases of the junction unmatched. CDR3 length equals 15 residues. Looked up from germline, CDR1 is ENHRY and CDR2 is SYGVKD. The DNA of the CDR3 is TGTGCCACGACACCTGGACAGGGGAACGGAAACACCATATATTTT. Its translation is CATTPGQGNGNTIYF.

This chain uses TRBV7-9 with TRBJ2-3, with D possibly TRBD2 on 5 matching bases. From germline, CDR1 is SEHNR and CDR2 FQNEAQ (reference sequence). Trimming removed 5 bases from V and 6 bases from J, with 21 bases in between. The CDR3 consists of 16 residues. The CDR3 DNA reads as TGTGCCAGCAGCCCAAGGAGCGGCCGGACTGGGGATACGCAGTATTTT. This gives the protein CASSPRSGRTGDTQYF.

The CDR3 protein is CASKGTGYGYTF. Here the CDR3 DNA reads TGTGCCAGCAAGGGGACAGGGTATGGCTACACCTTC. The V gene is TRBV6-5, the J gene TRBJ1-2; 9 bases agree with TRBD1. CDR1 is MNHEY, CDR2 SVGAGI, per germline. The CDR3 has 12 amino acids. With V trimmed by 7 bases and J by 5 bases, 2 bases remained unmatched.

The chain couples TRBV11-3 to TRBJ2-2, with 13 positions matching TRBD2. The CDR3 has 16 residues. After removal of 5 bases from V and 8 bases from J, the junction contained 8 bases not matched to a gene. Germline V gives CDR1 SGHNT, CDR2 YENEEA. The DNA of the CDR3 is TGTGCCAGCAGCCCGAGACTAGCGGGGGGCCGGGGGGAGCTGTTTTTT. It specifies CASSPRLAGGRGELFF.

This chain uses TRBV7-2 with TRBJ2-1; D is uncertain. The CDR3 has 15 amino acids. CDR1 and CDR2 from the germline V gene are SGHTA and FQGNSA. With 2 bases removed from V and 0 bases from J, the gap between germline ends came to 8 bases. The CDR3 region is CASSLKHLSYNEQFF. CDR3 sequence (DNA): TGTGCCAGCAGCTTAAAGCACCTCTCCTACAATGAGCAGTTCTTC.

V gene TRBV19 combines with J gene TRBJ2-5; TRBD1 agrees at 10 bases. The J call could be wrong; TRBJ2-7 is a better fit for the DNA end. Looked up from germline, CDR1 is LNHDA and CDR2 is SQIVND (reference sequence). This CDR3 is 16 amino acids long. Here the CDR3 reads CASSIPRTGGLDEQYF. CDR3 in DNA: TGTGCCAGTAGTATACCTCGGACAGGGGGTTTGGACGAGCAGTACTTC.

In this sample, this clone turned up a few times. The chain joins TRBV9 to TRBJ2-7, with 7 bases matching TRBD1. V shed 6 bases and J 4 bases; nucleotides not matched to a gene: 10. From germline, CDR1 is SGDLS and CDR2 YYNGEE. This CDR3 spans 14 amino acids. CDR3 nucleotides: TGTGCCAGCACCCAGGGGGAGCGACCGTACGAGCAGTACTTC. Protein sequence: CASTQGERPYEQYF.

Here the CDR3 reads CASSLVSGIKTNEKLFF. Written as DNA, the CDR3 is TGTGCCAGCAGCTTAGTCTCGGGGATTAAAACTAATGAAAAACTGTTTTTT. The J gene is TRBJ1-4, the V gene TRBV7-8; D unresolved. Trimming took off 1 base at V and 1 base at J, with 13 bases between the two ends. This CDR3 has 17 amino acids. Germline CDR1 reads SGHVS; CDR2 reads FQNEAQ. Drawing the rest from reference TRBV7-8 and TRBJ1-4, the complete variable domain is GAGVSQSPRYKVAKRGQDVALRCDPISGHVSLFWYQQALGQGPEFLTYFQNEAQLDKSGLPSDRFFAERPEGSVSTLKIQRTQQEDSAVYLCASSLVSGIKTNEKLFFGSGTQLSVL.

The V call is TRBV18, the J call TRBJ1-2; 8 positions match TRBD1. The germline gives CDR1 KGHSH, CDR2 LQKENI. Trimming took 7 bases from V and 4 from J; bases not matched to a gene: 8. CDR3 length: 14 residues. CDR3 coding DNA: TGTGCCAGCTTACAGACAGGGGCCGTCTATGGCTACACCTTC. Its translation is CASLQTGAVYGYTF.

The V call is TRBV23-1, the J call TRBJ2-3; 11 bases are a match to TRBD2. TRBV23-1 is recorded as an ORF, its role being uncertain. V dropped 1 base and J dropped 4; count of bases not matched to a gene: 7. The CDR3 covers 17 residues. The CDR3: CASSQFPGLAVPDTQYF. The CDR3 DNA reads TGCGCCAGCAGTCAATTTCCGGGACTAGCGGTCCCAGATACGCAGTATTTT.

The chain's CDR3 is CASSTQGNAEQYF. The CDR3, as DNA: TGTGCCAGCTCAACACAGGGGAATGCCGAGCAGTACTTC. The genes are TRBV18 and TRBJ2-7; 7 nucleotides line up with TRBD1. Trimming took 5 bases from V and 6 from J; bases not matched to a gene: 7. The CDR3 runs to 13 residues. Germline V gene data show CDR1 as KGHSH and CDR2 as LQKENI.

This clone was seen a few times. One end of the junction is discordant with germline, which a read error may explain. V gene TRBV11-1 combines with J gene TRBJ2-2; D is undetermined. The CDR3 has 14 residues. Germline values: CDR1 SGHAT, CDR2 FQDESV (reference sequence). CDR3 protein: CASGFFVNTGELFF. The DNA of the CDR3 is TGTGCCAGCGGCTTTTTCGTGAACACCGGGGAGCTGTTTTTT.

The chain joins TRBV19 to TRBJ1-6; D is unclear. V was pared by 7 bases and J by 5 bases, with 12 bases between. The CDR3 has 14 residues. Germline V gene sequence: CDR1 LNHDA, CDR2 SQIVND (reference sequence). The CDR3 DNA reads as TGTGCCAGTAATCTATATCTGGATAATTCACCCCTCCACTTT. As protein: CASNLYLDNSPLHF.

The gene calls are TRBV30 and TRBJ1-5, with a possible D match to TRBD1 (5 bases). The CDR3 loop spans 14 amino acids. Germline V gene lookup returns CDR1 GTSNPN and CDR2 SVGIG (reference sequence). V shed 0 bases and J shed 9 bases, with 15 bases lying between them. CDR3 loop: CAWSVQGYPSPQHF. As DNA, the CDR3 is TGTGCCTGGAGTGTCCAGGGCTACCCATCGCCCCAGCATTTT.

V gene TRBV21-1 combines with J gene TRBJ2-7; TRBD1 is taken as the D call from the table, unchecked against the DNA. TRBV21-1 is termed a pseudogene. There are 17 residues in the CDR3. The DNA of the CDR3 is TGTGCCAGCAGCAAATGCCCCCGGACAGGGGGTGGATACGAGCAGTACTTC. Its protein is CASSKCPRTGGGYEQYF.